This TCR beta chain originates from a study of shared clonotypes between healthy human individuals. Produced via immunoSEQ multiplex PCR; TCRdb's table is partial and in-frame only. Among some 2,500,000 clones, over 85% were seen once, and the ten largest hold around 0.4%. The donor cohort consisted entirely of Caucasian adults residing in Nashville, Tennessee. V lost 4 bases to trimming and J lost 2 bases, with 21 bases between them. CDR1 and CDR2 from the germline V gene are SGHDT and YYEEEE. The CDR3 consists of 17 residues. This chain connects TRBV5-6 to TRBJ1-2, with D perhaps TRBD1 (5 bases). The TCR comes from a man aged 18 to 30 in good health. Some clones in this sample may be carry-over from other donors' samples. Specimen: naive CD4+ T cells from PBMCs. This sample's subset: CD45RA+ positively selected. CDR3 sequence (DNA): TGTGCCAGCAGCCATTTTCGCCCAGGGAGGGCCAACTATGGCTACACCTTC. Protein product: CASSHFRPGRANYGYTF.